The rows below give T cell receptor beta chains drawn from one sample of a study of blood T cell repertoires in COVID-19. Data came from immunoSEQ multiplex PCR; TCRdb stores just in-frame clones and leaves some out. The table shows some 170,000 clones, with approximately 90% occurring only once. Source material: peripheral blood. All receptors come from a woman aged 50 to 65 with acute or convalescent COVID-19. Each CDR3 is given with its conserved first and last residue. The D gene is left open where the match is weak. Clone size, where shown, is once, few, many, or a class for clones that have expanded.

CDR3 DNA: TGTGCCAGCAGCCCTTACAATGAGCAGTTCTTC
CDR3 protein: CASSPYNEQFF
J gene: TRBJ2-1
clone size: -
D gene: -
V gene: TRBV7-9

CDR3 DNA: TGTGCCAGCAGCGTAGACTCTTTCCCAGATACGCAGTATTTT
CDR3 protein: CASSVDSFPDTQYF
J gene: TRBJ2-3
clone size: -
D gene: -
V gene: TRBV9

CDR3 DNA: TGCGCCAGCAGACTAGCGAGCTCCTACGAGCAGTACTTC
CDR3 protein: CASRLASSYEQYF
J gene: TRBJ2-7
clone size: few
D gene: TRBD2
V gene: TRBV4-3

CDR3 DNA: TGTGCCAGCAGCTTAGACAGGGGAATCAATCAGCCCCAGCATTTT
CDR3 protein: CASSLDRGINQPQHF
J gene: TRBJ1-5
clone size: -
D gene: TRBD1
V gene: TRBV7-2

CDR3 DNA: TGTGCCAGCAGCTTAGGCGGGACAGTTGGCGAAAAACTGTTTTTT
CDR3 protein: CASSLGGTVGEKLFF
J gene: TRBJ1-4
clone size: -
D gene: TRBD1
V gene: TRBV11-3

CDR3 DNA: TGTGCCAGCAGCCAATCGAGCCCTTCGAGCCATGGCTACACCTTC
CDR3 protein: CASSQSSPSSHGYTF
J gene: TRBJ1-2
clone size: -
D gene: -
V gene: TRBV16

CDR3 DNA: TGTGCCTGGAGCCAACAGGGTGACACTGAAGCTTTCTTT
CDR3 protein: CAWSQQGDTEAFF
J gene: TRBJ1-1
clone size: -
D gene: -
V gene: TRBV30

CDR3 DNA: TGCGCCAGCAGCCCGGAAGGGATCGGGGTTGGGGAGCTGTTTTTT
CDR3 protein: CASSPEGIGVGELFF
J gene: TRBJ2-2
clone size: -
D gene: -
V gene: TRBV5-1

CDR3 DNA: TGCGCCAGCGGGCACCGACAGGGGTTGAGAGCTTTCTTT
CDR3 protein: CASGHRQGLRAFF
J gene: TRBJ1-1
clone size: -
D gene: TRBD1
V gene: TRBV10-1

CDR3 DNA: TGTGCCAGCAGCCCAAGATGGGGGGTAGGCTACACCTTC
CDR3 protein: CASSPRWGVGYTF
J gene: TRBJ1-2
clone size: -
D gene: -
V gene: TRBV7-8

CDR3 DNA: TGTGCCAGTAGTTCCGGGACAGGACATGGCTACACCTTC
CDR3 protein: CASSSGTGHGYTF
J gene: TRBJ1-2
clone size: few
D gene: TRBD1
V gene: TRBV19

CDR3 DNA: TGTGCCAGTAGTCTGGGACAGGGGGCAATGGCCAAAAACATTCAGTACTTC
CDR3 protein: CASSLGQGAMAKNIQYF
J gene: TRBJ2-4
clone size: once
D gene: TRBD1
V gene: TRBV19

CDR3 DNA: TGTGCCAGCAGTGACGGAGCAGGGGGCGGGCAAGATACGCAGTATTTT
CDR3 protein: CASSDGAGGGQDTQYF
J gene: TRBJ2-3
clone size: -
D gene: TRBD1
V gene: TRBV6-4

CDR3 DNA: TGTGCCAGCAGCTACAGGGTCACTGAAGCTTTCTTT
CDR3 protein: CASSYRVTEAFF
J gene: TRBJ1-1
clone size: -
D gene: -
V gene: TRBV5-6

CDR3 DNA: TGTGCCAGTAGTATAGCATCTGGAAACACCATATATTTT
CDR3 protein: CASSIASGNTIYF
J gene: TRBJ1-3
clone size: -
D gene: -
V gene: TRBV19

CDR3 DNA: TGTGCCAGCTCACAACAGGGGAAACAGACCCAGTACTTC
CDR3 protein: CASSQQGKQTQYF
J gene: TRBJ2-5
clone size: -
D gene: TRBD1
V gene: TRBV18

CDR3 DNA: TGTGCCAGCAGCGTCCAAACAGGGGCCATCTATGGCTACACCTTC
CDR3 protein: CASSVQTGAIYGYTF
J gene: TRBJ1-2
clone size: -
D gene: TRBD1
V gene: TRBV9

CDR3 DNA: TGTGCCAGCAGTGAAGTTCGTGGATCCGGGGGCTACACCTTC
CDR3 protein: CASSEVRGSGGYTF
J gene: TRBJ1-2
clone size: -
D gene: -
V gene: TRBV2

CDR3 DNA: TGTGCCAGCAGTCCCGGGACAGCGAACACCGGGGAGCTGTTTTTT
CDR3 protein: CASSPGTANTGELFF
J gene: TRBJ2-2
clone size: few
D gene: TRBD1
V gene: TRBV27

CDR3 DNA: TGTGCCAGCAGCCTGCCAGGGGGAGATACGCAGTATTTT
CDR3 protein: CASSLPGGDTQYF
J gene: TRBJ2-3
clone size: -
D gene: TRBD1
V gene: TRBV9

CDR3 DNA: TGCGCCAGCAGCAGAACCGGGGTGAACACTGAAGCTTTCTTT
CDR3 protein: CASSRTGVNTEAFF
J gene: TRBJ1-1
clone size: -
D gene: -
V gene: TRBV5-1

CDR3 DNA: TGCGCCAGCAGCCAAGAAGGACTAGCGGGAGTAAGGCAAGAGACCCAGTACTTC
CDR3 protein: CASSQEGLAGVRQETQYF
J gene: TRBJ2-5
clone size: -
D gene: TRBD2
V gene: TRBV4-1

CDR3 DNA: TGCGCCAGCAGCCCTGCCGGCGGACAGGACCCGCCTGGCTACACCTTC
CDR3 protein: CASSPAGGQDPPGYTF
J gene: TRBJ1-2
clone size: few
D gene: TRBD1
V gene: TRBV5-1

CDR3 DNA: TGTGCCAGCAGCCTCATTAACGGGGTCACCGGGGAGCTGTTTTTT
CDR3 protein: CASSLINGVTGELFF
J gene: TRBJ2-2
clone size: -
D gene: -
V gene: TRBV7-2

CDR3 DNA: TGTGCCAGCTCACCACTTGGTTGGTCAGATTCTAATTCACCCCTCCACTTT
CDR3 protein: CASSPLGWSDSNSPLHF
J gene: TRBJ1-6
clone size: few
D gene: -
V gene: TRBV18

CDR3 DNA: TGTGCCAGCAGCCGTATACAGGGTAATGAAAAACTGTTTTTT
CDR3 protein: CASSRIQGNEKLFF
J gene: TRBJ1-4
clone size: -
D gene: -
V gene: TRBV3-1/TRBV3-2

CDR3 DNA: TGCAGCGTTGTAGAGACGGCGGGCACTGAAGCTTTCTTT
CDR3 protein: CSVVETAGTEAFF
J gene: TRBJ1-1
clone size: -
D gene: -
V gene: TRBV29-1

CDR3 DNA: TGTGCCAGCAGCAATTGGACAGGGGTGCTCACCGGGGAGCTGTTTTTT
CDR3 protein: CASSNWTGVLTGELFF
J gene: TRBJ2-2
clone size: -
D gene: -
V gene: TRBV21-1

CDR3 DNA: TGTGCCATCAGCCCCGGGGTGTCCTACGAGCAGTACTTC
CDR3 protein: CAISPGVSYEQYF
J gene: TRBJ2-7
clone size: -
D gene: -
V gene: TRBV10-3

CDR3 DNA: TGTGCCAGCAGCTTTCGGGGAGCAACTAATGAAAAACTGTTTTTT
CDR3 protein: CASSFRGATNEKLFF
J gene: TRBJ1-4
clone size: -
D gene: -
V gene: TRBV7-9

CDR3 DNA: TGTGCCATCAGTGAGGGACAGGGTAACTATGGCTACACCTTC
CDR3 protein: CAISEGQGNYGYTF
J gene: TRBJ1-2
clone size: -
D gene: TRBD1
V gene: TRBV10-3

CDR3 DNA: TGTGCCAGCAGCCCCCTACTAGCGGGAGGGCAAGGGGGTTCCGAGCAGTACTTC
CDR3 protein: CASSPLLAGGQGGSEQYF
J gene: TRBJ2-7
clone size: -
D gene: TRBD2
V gene: TRBV7-6

CDR3 DNA: TGTGCCAGCAGTCGCGGACAGGTCGTCTATGGCTACACCTTC
CDR3 protein: CASSRGQVVYGYTF
J gene: TRBJ1-2
clone size: -
D gene: TRBD1
V gene: TRBV6-5

CDR3 DNA: TGTGCCAGCAGCTGGGGACAGGGTGAAGCTTTCTTT
CDR3 protein: CASSWGQGEAFF
J gene: TRBJ1-1
clone size: -
D gene: TRBD1
V gene: TRBV7-9

CDR3 DNA: TGTGCCAGCACGGAGGGGACAGCTAACTATGGCTACACCTTC
CDR3 protein: CASTEGTANYGYTF
J gene: TRBJ1-2
clone size: -
D gene: TRBD1
V gene: TRBV11-2

CDR3 DNA: TGTGCCTGGAGTGTACAGCCCTACGAGCAGTACTTC
CDR3 protein: CAWSVQPYEQYF
J gene: TRBJ2-7
clone size: -
D gene: -
V gene: TRBV30

CDR3 DNA: TGCGCCAGCAGCAAATTCGACCAGGGTCCGAGTCAGCCCCAGCATTTT
CDR3 protein: CASSKFDQGPSQPQHF
J gene: TRBJ1-5
clone size: -
D gene: -
V gene: TRBV4-1

CDR3 DNA: TGTGCCAGCAGCTTAGGGGCAACAGCTGCGGGCTCCTACAATGAGCAGTTCTTC
CDR3 protein: CASSLGATAAGSYNEQFF
J gene: TRBJ2-1
clone size: once
D gene: -
V gene: TRBV7-6

CDR3 DNA: TGTGCCAGCTCACCCGGACAGGCGACAACCTACGAGCAGTACTTC
CDR3 protein: CASSPGQATTYEQYF
J gene: TRBJ2-7
clone size: -
D gene: TRBD1
V gene: TRBV18

CDR3 DNA: TGTGCCAGCAGTTTAGATCAGGGGGTAGCTAACTATGGCTACACCTTC
CDR3 protein: CASSLDQGVANYGYTF
J gene: TRBJ1-2
clone size: many
D gene: TRBD1
V gene: TRBV28

CDR3 DNA: TGTGCCAGCAGCTTAGCGGGAGGGCCCGGGGAGCTGTTTTTT
CDR3 protein: CASSLAGGPGELFF
J gene: TRBJ2-2
clone size: -
D gene: TRBD2
V gene: TRBV7-2

CDR3 DNA: TGTGCCAGCAGCTTAGCGTCCGGGGTGGAGAACTATGGCTACACCTTC
CDR3 protein: CASSLASGVENYGYTF
J gene: TRBJ1-2
clone size: -
D gene: -
V gene: TRBV7-8

CDR3 DNA: TGTGCCAGCAGCGTTAGCGGACACCACTACGAGCAGTACTTC
CDR3 protein: CASSVSGHHYEQYF
J gene: TRBJ2-7
clone size: -
D gene: -
V gene: TRBV14

CDR3 DNA: TGTGCCAGCAGCTATAGTGGGGCGTCCGGGGCCAACGTCCTGACTTTC
CDR3 protein: CASSYSGASGANVLTF
J gene: TRBJ2-6
clone size: few
D gene: -
V gene: TRBV7-9

CDR3 DNA: TGCGCCAGCAGGACTAGCGGGGAACACAATGAGCAGTTCTTC
CDR3 protein: CASRTSGEHNEQFF
J gene: TRBJ2-1
clone size: -
D gene: TRBD2
V gene: TRBV4-3

CDR3 DNA: TGTGCCACCAGTGACTCCAGAAGGTCCAGGGGCCAAGAGACCCAGTACTTC
CDR3 protein: CATSDSRRSRGQETQYF
J gene: TRBJ2-5
clone size: -
D gene: -
V gene: TRBV24-1

CDR3 DNA: TGTGCCAGTAGTATACGCGGGATGAGATCACAGTTCTTC
CDR3 protein: CASSIRGMRSQFF
J gene: TRBJ2-1
clone size: -
D gene: -
V gene: TRBV19

CDR3 DNA: TGTGCCATCACCCCAGGGGCGAACACCGGGGAGCTGTTTTTT
CDR3 protein: CAITPGANTGELFF
J gene: TRBJ2-2
clone size: -
D gene: -
V gene: TRBV10-3